These 12 T cell receptor beta chains share one sample of origin, sequenced in a study of T cell changes during pregnancy in multiple sclerosis. TCRdb's table, derived via immunoSEQ multiplex PCR, lists solely in-frame clones and lacks some. The table records approximately 69,000 clones, around 90% of them present only once. This specimen consisted of CD4+ T cells from peripheral blood mononuclear cells, obtained in the third trimester of pregnancy. Receptors were obtained from a female donor in good health, enrolled as a control in a pregnancy study.

For the CDR3, the DNA is TGTGCCAGCAGTGAGAGGGAGTATGGCTACACCTTC. The encoded protein is CASSEREYGYTF. The chain links TRBV6-1 to TRBJ1-2; no reliable D call. This CDR3 contains 12 residues. Germline lookup yields CDR1 MNHNS and CDR2 SASEGT. Trimming took 3 bases from V and 5 from J, leaving 7 bases between them.

This sequence joins TRBV6-1 and TRBJ2-1, with D possibly TRBD2 on 6 matching bases. The germline V gene encodes CDR1 MNHNS and CDR2 SASEGT. This CDR3 has 12 residues. V gave up 10 bases and J gave up 7 bases, with 14 bases separating them. The CDR3 coding sequence is TGTGCCATCCGAGCGGGCCGGAATGAGCAGTTCTTC. Translating it yields CAIRAGRNEQFF.

The chain joins TRBV6-1 to TRBJ1-1, with D uncertain. This CDR3 has 12 amino acids. Trimming took off 5 bases at V and 8 bases at J, with 12 bases between the two ends. Looked up from germline, CDR1 is MNHNS and CDR2 is SASEGT. The CDR3 loop is CASSSVREEAFF. DNA of the CDR3: TGTGCCAGCAGTTCCGTGCGGGAGGAAGCTTTCTTT.

J is TRBJ1-4 and V is TRBV7-2, with 7 nucleotides matching TRBD1. Germline CDR1 reads SGHTA; CDR2 reads FQGNSA. This CDR3 comprises 14 residues. Trimming removed 5 bases from V and 8 bases from J; junction bases left unmatched: 8. CDR3 amino acids: CASSPDRVREKLFF. CDR3 DNA: TGTGCCAGCAGCCCCGACAGGGTGAGGGAAAAACTGTTTTTT.

This chain connects TRBV6-5 to TRBJ1-2; 7 nucleotides match TRBD1. Trimming cost V 6 bases and J 4 bases; bases outside gene matches: 8. Germline V gives CDR1 MNHEY, CDR2 SVGAGI. The CDR3 is 14 residues long. The CDR3 here is CASSPDRLLYGYTF. CDR3 sequence (DNA): TGTGCCAGCAGCCCGGACAGGCTCCTCTATGGCTACACCTTC.

The V gene is TRBV5-8, the J gene TRBJ2-6; weak D call: TRBD1 (7 bases). The CDR3 is 18 residues long. Germline CDR1 SGHTS, CDR2 YDEGEE. Trimming shortened V by 4 bases and J by 1 base, and 18 bases separated the two germline ends. The CDR3 DNA reads as TGTGCCAGCAGCGTCGGGGGACAGTCCTATTCTGGGGCCAACGTCCTGACTTTC. Translating it yields CASSVGGQSYSGANVLTF.

The V call is TRBV14, the J call TRBJ1-3; tentative D call: TRBD1 (6 bases). Trimming stripped 1 base from V and 0 bases from J, with 16 bases between. The CDR3 is made up of 18 amino acids. Germline assignment: CDR1 SGHDN and CDR2 FVKESK. The CDR3 DNA reads as TGTGCCAGCAGCCAAGCTCCCTTGACAGGACCCTCTGGAAACACCATATATTTT. Amino acid sequence: CASSQAPLTGPSGNTIYF.

This clone was seen just once. The chain links TRBV12-5 to TRBJ2-3, with 8 bases lining up with TRBD2. CDR1 LGHNT and CDR2 FRNRAP come from the germline V gene. V shed 6 bases, J shed 4 bases, and the junction held 6 bases outside the gene matches. This CDR3 has 14 residues. The CDR3, as DNA: TGTGCTAGTGGGATCGGGGGGGCTGCAGATACGCAGTATTTT. This encodes CASGIGGAADTQYF. Together with reference TRBV12-5 and TRBJ2-3, the CDR3 gives the full variable domain: DARVTQTPRHKVTEMGQEVTMRCQPILGHNTVFWYRQTMMQGLELLAYFRNRAPLDDSGMPKDRFSAEMPDATLATLKIQPSEPRDSAVYFCASGIGGAADTQYFGPGTRLTVL.

The chain couples TRBV6-6 to TRBJ1-4; no reliable D call. Germline V lookup: CDR1 MNHNY, CDR2 SVGAGI (reference sequence). This CDR3 contains 12 residues. V lost 5 bases and J lost 11, with 12 bases in between. DNA of the CDR3: TGTGCCAGCAGTACCCGAGAAGAGAAACTGTTTTTT. Its translation: CASSTREEKLFF.

The chain carries TRBV6-1 and TRBJ2-5, with 7 bases aligning to TRBD1. CDR1 and CDR2 from the germline V gene are MNHNS and SASEGT. Germline trimming cut 9 bases from V and 4 bases from J; bases unmatched to any gene: 5. This CDR3 spans 12 amino acids. The CDR3 is CASIQGRETQYF. CDR3 bases: TGTGCCAGTATACAGGGGAGAGAGACCCAGTACTTC.

The chain combines TRBV7-2 with TRBJ1-3; D not certain. The CDR3 spans 14 residues. Germline V gene lookup returns CDR1 SGHTA and CDR2 FQGNSA. Trimming took off 7 bases at V and 0 bases at J, with 10 bases between the two ends. The CDR3 DNA follows: TGTGCCAGCACGGGAGGGAGCTCTGGAAACACCATATATTTT. It codes for CASTGGSSGNTIYF.

The rearrangement links TRBV6-1 to TRBJ2-3; perhaps TRBD2 as D (6 bases). The CDR3 spans 17 residues. With 3 bases removed from V and 3 bases from J, the gap between germline ends came to 19 bases. Germline V lookup: CDR1 MNHNS, CDR2 SASEGT. The CDR3, as DNA: TGTGCCAGCAGTGAGAGCGGGCGGAAGTTTCTGACAGATACGCAGTATTTT. Protein product: CASSESGRKFLTDTQYF.